These T cell receptor beta chains were read from a single sample in a study of blood T cell repertoires in COVID-19. Assay used: immunoSEQ multiplex PCR; TCRdb lists only in-frame clones, some missing. The table lists 110,000 or so clones, 88% of them singletons, with roughly 2.5% in the top ten. The sequencing input was peripheral blood. The origin of the receptors is a human donor in a cohort sampled during active COVID-19. Each CDR3 is given with its conserved first and last residue. The order of the fields is J gene, D gene, clone size, V gene, CDR3 protein, CDR3 DNA. D genes are given only for firm matches. The size field is filled for only some rows; it gives once, few, many or a size class.

J gene: TRBJ1-5
D gene: TRBD1
clone size: -
V gene: TRBV19
CDR3 protein: CASRFLTGLNQPQHF
CDR3 DNA: TGTGCCAGTAGGTTCTTGACAGGGCTTAATCAGCCCCAGCATTTT

J gene: TRBJ2-2
D gene: TRBD1
clone size: few
V gene: TRBV7-3
CDR3 protein: CASSPRTGGHGELFF
CDR3 DNA: TGTGCCAGCAGCCCTCGGACAGGGGGTCACGGGGAGCTGTTTTTT

J gene: TRBJ2-7
D gene: TRBD1
clone size: once
V gene: TRBV6-6
CDR3 protein: CASSYKGQASYEQYF
CDR3 DNA: TGTGCCAGCAGTTATAAGGGACAGGCATCCTACGAGCAGTACTTC

J gene: TRBJ2-7
D gene: TRBD1
clone size: -
V gene: TRBV10-1
CDR3 protein: CASSDRQGINEQYF
CDR3 DNA: TGCGCCAGCAGTGACCGACAGGGCATCAACGAGCAGTACTTC

J gene: TRBJ2-5
D gene: TRBD2
clone size: -
V gene: TRBV24-1
CDR3 protein: CATRHWAGGKETQYF
CDR3 DNA: TGTGCCACCAGACACTGGGCGGGAGGCAAAGAGACCCAGTACTTC

J gene: TRBJ1-1
D gene: -
clone size: -
V gene: TRBV7-9
CDR3 protein: CASSLGQVNTEAFF
CDR3 DNA: TGTGCCAGCAGCTTAGGGCAGGTGAACACTGAAGCTTTCTTT

J gene: TRBJ2-3
D gene: -
clone size: -
V gene: TRBV7-9
CDR3 protein: CASSLERDTQYF
CDR3 DNA: TGTGCCAGCAGCTTAGAGCGAGATACGCAGTATTTT

J gene: TRBJ2-4
D gene: TRBD1
clone size: -
V gene: TRBV7-9
CDR3 protein: CASSLRTGPSKNIQYF
CDR3 DNA: TGTGCCAGCAGCCTTAGGACAGGGCCGTCCAAAAACATTCAGTACTTC

J gene: TRBJ2-3
D gene: TRBD2
clone size: -
V gene: TRBV4-2
CDR3 protein: CASSRSSGSETDTQYF
CDR3 DNA: TGTGCCAGCAGCCGATCGAGCGGGAGTGAGACAGATACGCAGTATTTT

J gene: TRBJ2-3
D gene: TRBD2
clone size: -
V gene: TRBV5-1
CDR3 protein: CASSSTSGRGDTQYF
CDR3 DNA: TGCGCCAGCAGCTCAACTAGCGGGAGAGGAGATACGCAGTATTTT

J gene: TRBJ2-4
D gene: -
clone size: -
V gene: TRBV19
CDR3 protein: CASSTTRVIAKNIQYF
CDR3 DNA: TGTGCCAGTAGTACGACTAGAGTTATAGCCAAAAACATTCAGTACTTC

J gene: TRBJ1-4
D gene: -
clone size: -
V gene: TRBV29-1
CDR3 protein: CSVARASNEKLFF
CDR3 DNA: TGCAGCGTTGCGAGGGCCAGCAATGAAAAACTGTTTTTT

J gene: TRBJ1-2
D gene: -
clone size: -
V gene: TRBV19
CDR3 protein: CASTTTGIYGYTF
CDR3 DNA: TGTGCCAGTACCACCACAGGGATCTATGGCTACACCTTC

J gene: TRBJ2-3
D gene: TRBD2
clone size: -
V gene: TRBV5-1
CDR3 protein: CASSLGGTSGSHADTQYF
CDR3 DNA: TGCGCCAGCAGCTTGGGGGGGACTAGCGGGAGTCACGCAGATACGCAGTATTTT

J gene: TRBJ2-1
D gene: -
clone size: -
V gene: TRBV2
CDR3 protein: CASSRGNYNEQFF
CDR3 DNA: TGTGCCAGCAGCCGGGGAAACTACAATGAGCAGTTCTTC

J gene: TRBJ1-1
D gene: TRBD1
clone size: few
V gene: TRBV11-1
CDR3 protein: CASSLGQGNTEAFF
CDR3 DNA: TGTGCCAGCAGCTTAGGACAGGGGAACACTGAAGCTTTCTTT

J gene: TRBJ2-7
D gene: TRBD2
clone size: -
V gene: TRBV9
CDR3 protein: CASSPHPSGASYEQYF
CDR3 DNA: TGTGCCAGCAGCCCGCACCCCAGCGGGGCCTCCTACGAGCAGTACTTC

J gene: TRBJ2-7
D gene: TRBD2
clone size: -
V gene: TRBV6-5
CDR3 protein: CASKQAGVPYEQYF
CDR3 DNA: TGTGCCAGCAAACAAGCGGGAGTACCCTACGAGCAGTACTTC